This T cell receptor (beta chain) originates from a study of PD-1 blockade in classical Hodgkin lymphoma. General study findings and limits: Healthy donors were reported to have higher baseline TCR diversity than newly diagnosed patients.

Sequenced by immunoSEQ multiplex PCR; TCRdb stores in-frame clones only, minus some. The sample shows 20,000 to 25,000 clones, 85% to 95% of them seen only once. Remarks on this clone: Antigen unknown.

The time point here: newly diagnosed, previously untreated cHL patient sample. Using magnetic negative selection, the CD4+ T cells were separated out of thawed PBMCs. The authors used newly diagnosed, untreated classical Hodgkin lymphoma PBMCs as comparison. The origin of this receptor is a human donor with classical Hodgkin lymphoma. Sequencing was done on a sample of CD4+ T cells from blood.

For the CDR3, the DNA is TGTGCCAGCAGAGAAGGGCAGTATCAGCCCCAGCATTTT. As protein: CASREGQYQPQHF. J is TRBJ1-5 and V is TRBV7-2, with no clear D. The length of the CDR3 is 13 residues. Trimming cost V 6 bases and J 5 bases, with 11 bases left between them. Per germline, CDR1 SGHTA and CDR2 FQGNSA.